This is a list of T cell receptor beta chains from one sample in a study of control samples from healthy donors and cancer patients. The data were produced by immunoSEQ multiplex PCR, yet TCRdb's version contains in-frame clones alone and is incomplete. This table has about 24,000 clones, around 83% appearing once. Sequencing was performed on PBMCs. These TCRs come from a man between 60 and 75 years old with head and neck cancer. Both conserved end residues are part of each CDR3. A D gene is named only where the DNA matches it firmly. The size entry is marked missing in some rows and otherwise reads once, few, many or a size class.

J: TRBJ1-1; D: NA; length: 17; V: TRBV27; size: NA; DNA: TGTGCCAGCAGTTCCCTAAATCCGGGACGAAGACCTCCTGAAGCTTTCTTT; CDR3: CASSSLNPGRRPPEAFF
J: TRBJ2-5; D: NA; length: 14; V: TRBV5-1; size: once; DNA: TGCGCCAGCAGCTTCCCACCTATACAAGAGACCCAGTACTTC; CDR3: CASSFPPIQETQYF
J: TRBJ1-1; D: NA; length: 13; V: TRBV11-3; size: NA; DNA: TGTGCCAGCAGCTTAGGGAGGGACCGTGAAGCTTTCTTT; CDR3: CASSLGRDREAFF
J: TRBJ2-2; D: TRBD1; length: 17; V: TRBV9; size: NA; DNA: TGTGCCAGCAGCGTACTTGCCGGGACAGACCTCACCGGGGAGCTGTTTTTT; CDR3: CASSVLAGTDLTGELFF
J: TRBJ2-3; D: NA; length: 11; V: TRBV3-1/TRBV3-2; size: NA; DNA: TGTGCCAGCAGCCAAGAAGATACGCAGTATTTT; CDR3: CASSQEDTQYF
J: TRBJ2-7; D: NA; length: 15; V: TRBV18; size: NA; DNA: TGTGCCAGCTCTCAAGGCATTCTCTTCTCCTACGAGCAGTACTTC; CDR3: CASSQGILFSYEQYF
J: TRBJ2-1; D: NA; length: 15; V: TRBV6-2/TRBV6-3; size: NA; DNA: TGTGCCAGCAGTTACTTGGCGGAGCAGGACAATGAGCAGTTCTTC; CDR3: CASSYLAEQDNEQFF
J: TRBJ1-6; D: NA; length: 14; V: TRBV3-1/TRBV3-2; size: few; DNA: TGTGCCAGCAGCCAAGGGGACTATAATTCACCCCTCCACTTT; CDR3: CASSQGDYNSPLHF
J: TRBJ1-2; D: NA; length: 17; V: TRBV7-6; size: medium-sized; DNA: TGTGCCAGCAGCTCCGCGATAGACGTTACCTTTAACTATGGCTACACCTTC; CDR3: CASSSAIDVTFNYGYTF
J: TRBJ2-7; D: NA; length: 15; V: TRBV6-5; size: once; DNA: TGTGCCAGCAGTTACTCGAGATCGGGGGCCTACGAGCAGTACTTC; CDR3: CASSYSRSGAYEQYF
J: TRBJ1-3; D: NA; length: 16; V: TRBV15; size: NA; DNA: TGTGCCACCAGCAGAGATCCGACGGTTTCTGGAAACACCATATATTTT; CDR3: CATSRDPTVSGNTIYF
J: TRBJ1-1; D: NA; length: 13; V: TRBV19; size: NA; DNA: TGTGCCAGTAGTATCTCAGGGGTAGCCGAAGCTTTCTTT; CDR3: CASSISGVAEAFF
J: TRBJ2-3; D: TRBD1; length: 16; V: TRBV9; size: few; DNA: TGTGCCAGCAGCGCAGTTGGGACAGGGGGGACAGATACGCAGTATTTT; CDR3: CASSAVGTGGTDTQYF
J: TRBJ1-1; D: NA; length: 11; V: TRBV11-3; size: NA; DNA: TGTGCCAGCAGCTTAAGGGATGAAGCTTTCTTT; CDR3: CASSLRDEAFF
J: TRBJ1-1; D: NA; length: 12; V: TRBV14; size: NA; DNA: TGTGCCAGCAGCCAGACTTACACTGAAGCTTTCTTT; CDR3: CASSQTYTEAFF
J: TRBJ1-2; D: NA; length: 17; V: TRBV19; size: NA; DNA: TGTGCCAGTAGTATAGTAACCGGACTGGGGTACTACTATGGCTACACCTTC; CDR3: CASSIVTGLGYYYGYTF
J: TRBJ2-3; D: NA; length: 13; V: TRBV5-4; size: NA; DNA: TGTGCCAGCAGCACCCGGGGTATCGATACGCAGTATTTT; CDR3: CASSTRGIDTQYF